This TCR beta chain was captured by sequencing in a study of blood T cell repertoires in COVID-19. Study in general: The United States, Italy and Spain supplied acute and convalescent COVID-19 samples. From T cells, B-cell-depleted T cells, or PBMCs came the material, which was cDNA or gDNA.

In the authors' methods: Amplification with reference gene primers provided the estimates of nucleated cell counts. Assay used: immunoSEQ multiplex PCR; TCRdb lists only in-frame clones, some missing. V and J calls and clone size are those listed in that table; D and trimming were worked out from the DNA. The data show a few hundred thousand clones, with approximately 78% seen just once and over 7% held by the top ten. CDR1 is SEHNR and CDR2 is FQNEAQ in the germline V gene (reference sequence). Unmatched junction bases numbered 8, after V lost 4 bases and J lost 2 bases. The CDR3 has 17 residues. Patients in Seattle were enrolled during active infection, then followed longitudinally. The sample holds one count of this clone.

This sequence was found in a woman older than 75 with COVID-19, enrolled during active disease. The chain joins TRBV7-9 to TRBJ2-3; TRBD1 matches at 11 bases. Sequencing was carried out using peripheral blood. CDR3 nucleotides: TGTGCCAGCAGCTCATATAGGACAGGGGGCCCCACAGATACGCAGTATTTT. Amino acid sequence: CASSSYRTGGPTDTQYF.